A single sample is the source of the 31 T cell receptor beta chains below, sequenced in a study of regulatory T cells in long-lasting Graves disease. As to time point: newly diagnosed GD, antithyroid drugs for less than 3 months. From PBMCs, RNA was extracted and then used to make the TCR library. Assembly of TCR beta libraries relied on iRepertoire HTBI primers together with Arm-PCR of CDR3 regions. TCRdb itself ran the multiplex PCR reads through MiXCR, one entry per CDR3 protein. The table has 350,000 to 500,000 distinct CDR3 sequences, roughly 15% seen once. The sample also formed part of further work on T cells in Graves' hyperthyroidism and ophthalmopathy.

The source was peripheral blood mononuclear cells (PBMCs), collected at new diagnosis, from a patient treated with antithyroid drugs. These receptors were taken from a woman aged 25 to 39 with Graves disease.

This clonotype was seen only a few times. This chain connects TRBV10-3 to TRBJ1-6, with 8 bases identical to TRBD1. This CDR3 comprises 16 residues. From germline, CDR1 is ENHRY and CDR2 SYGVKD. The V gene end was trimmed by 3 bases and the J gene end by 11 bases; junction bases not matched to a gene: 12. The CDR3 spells CAISDRSGTGITPLHF. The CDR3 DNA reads TGTGCCATCAGTGACCGGTCCGGGACAGGAATTACACCCCTCCACTTT.

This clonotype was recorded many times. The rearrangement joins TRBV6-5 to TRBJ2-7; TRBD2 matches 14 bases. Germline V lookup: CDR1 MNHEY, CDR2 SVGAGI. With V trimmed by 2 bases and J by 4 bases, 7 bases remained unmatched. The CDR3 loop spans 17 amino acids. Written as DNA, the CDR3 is TGTGCCAGCAGTTACATAGCCGGGACTAGCGGGAGTTACGAGCAGTACTTC. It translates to CASSYIAGTSGSYEQYF.

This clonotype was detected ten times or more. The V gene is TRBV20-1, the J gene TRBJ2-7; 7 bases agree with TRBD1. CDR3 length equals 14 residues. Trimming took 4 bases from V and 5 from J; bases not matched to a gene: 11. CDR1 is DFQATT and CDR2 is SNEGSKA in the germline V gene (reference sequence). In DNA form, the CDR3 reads TGCAGTGCTACAGACAGGGTATCAGTGCACGAGCAGTACTTC. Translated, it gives CSATDRVSVHEQYF.

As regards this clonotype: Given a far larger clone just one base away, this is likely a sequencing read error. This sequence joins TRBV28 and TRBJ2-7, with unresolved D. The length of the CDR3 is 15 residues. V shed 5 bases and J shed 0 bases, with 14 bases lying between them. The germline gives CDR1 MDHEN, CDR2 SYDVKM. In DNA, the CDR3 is TGTGCCAGCAGTACCGTGACACCAAGCTCCTACGAGCAGTACTTC. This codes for CASSTVTPSSYEQYF. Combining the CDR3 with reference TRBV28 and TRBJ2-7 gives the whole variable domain DVKVTQSSRYLVKRTGEKVFLECVQDMDHENMFWYRQDPGLGLRLIYFSYDVKMKEKGDIPEGYSVSREKKERFSLILESASTNQTSMYLCASSTVTPSSYEQYFGPGTRLTVT.

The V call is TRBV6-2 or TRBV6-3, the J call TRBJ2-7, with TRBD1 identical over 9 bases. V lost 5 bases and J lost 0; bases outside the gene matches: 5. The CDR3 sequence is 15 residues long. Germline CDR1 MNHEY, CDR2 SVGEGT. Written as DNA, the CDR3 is TGTGCCAGCAGTCGAGGACAGGGGACCTCCTACGAGCAGTACTTC. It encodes CASSRGQGTSYEQYF.

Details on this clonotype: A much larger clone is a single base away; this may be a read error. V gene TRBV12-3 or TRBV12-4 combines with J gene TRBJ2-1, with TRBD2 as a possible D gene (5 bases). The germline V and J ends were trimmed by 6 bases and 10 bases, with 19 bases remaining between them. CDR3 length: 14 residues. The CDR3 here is CASSSDGGSYEQFF. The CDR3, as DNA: TGTGCCAGCAGCTCGGACGGAGGCTCCTACGAGCAGTTCTTC.

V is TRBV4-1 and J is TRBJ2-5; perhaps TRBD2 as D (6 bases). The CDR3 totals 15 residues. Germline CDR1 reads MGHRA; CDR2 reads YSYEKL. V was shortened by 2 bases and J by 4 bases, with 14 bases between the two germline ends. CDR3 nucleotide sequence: TGCGCCAGCAGCCAACCCGGACCCGGGAGAGAGACCCAGTACTTC. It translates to CASSQPGPGRETQYF.

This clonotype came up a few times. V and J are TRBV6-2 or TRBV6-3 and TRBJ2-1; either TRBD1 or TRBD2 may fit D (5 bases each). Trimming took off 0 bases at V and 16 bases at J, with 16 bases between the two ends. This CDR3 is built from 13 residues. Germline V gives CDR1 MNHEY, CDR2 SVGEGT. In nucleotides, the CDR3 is TGTGCCAGCAGTTACTCGGGACCCCTAGGGAGATTCTTC. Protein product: CASSYSGPLGRFF.

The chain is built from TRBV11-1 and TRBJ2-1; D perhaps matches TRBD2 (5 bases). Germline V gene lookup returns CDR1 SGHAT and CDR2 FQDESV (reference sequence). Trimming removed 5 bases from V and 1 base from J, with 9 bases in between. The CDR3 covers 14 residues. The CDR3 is CASSQAASYNEQFF. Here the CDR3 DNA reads TGTGCCAGCAGCCAAGCGGCTTCCTACAATGAGCAGTTCTTC.

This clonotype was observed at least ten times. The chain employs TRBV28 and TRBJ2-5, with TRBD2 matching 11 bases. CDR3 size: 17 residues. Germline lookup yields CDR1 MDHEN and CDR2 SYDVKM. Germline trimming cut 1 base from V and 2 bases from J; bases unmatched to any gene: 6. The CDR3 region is CASSLSELAGVQETQYF. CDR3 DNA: TGTGCCAGCAGTTTATCCGAACTAGCGGGAGTACAAGAGACCCAGTACTTC.

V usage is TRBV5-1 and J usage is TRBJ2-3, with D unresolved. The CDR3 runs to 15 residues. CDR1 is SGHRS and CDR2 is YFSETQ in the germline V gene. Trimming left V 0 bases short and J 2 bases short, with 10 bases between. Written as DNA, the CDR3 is TGCGCCAGCAGCTTGGAGCGACCGATCACAGATACGCAGTATTTT. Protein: CASSLERPITDTQYF.

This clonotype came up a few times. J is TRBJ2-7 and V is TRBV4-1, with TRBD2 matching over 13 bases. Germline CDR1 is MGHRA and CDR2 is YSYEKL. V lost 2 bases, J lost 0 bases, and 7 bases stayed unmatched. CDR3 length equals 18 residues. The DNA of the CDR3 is TGCGCCAGCAGCCAATTCCTGACTAGCGGGAGGTCCTCCTACGAGCAGTACTTC. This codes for CASSQFLTSGRSSYEQYF.

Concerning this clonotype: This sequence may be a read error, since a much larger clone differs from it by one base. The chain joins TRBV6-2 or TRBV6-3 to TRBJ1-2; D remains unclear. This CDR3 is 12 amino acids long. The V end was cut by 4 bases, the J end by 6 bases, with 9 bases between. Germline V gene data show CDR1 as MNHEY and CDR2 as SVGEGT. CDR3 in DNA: TGTGCCAGCAGTTTAACCAATAATGGCTACACCTTC. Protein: CASSLTNNGYTF.

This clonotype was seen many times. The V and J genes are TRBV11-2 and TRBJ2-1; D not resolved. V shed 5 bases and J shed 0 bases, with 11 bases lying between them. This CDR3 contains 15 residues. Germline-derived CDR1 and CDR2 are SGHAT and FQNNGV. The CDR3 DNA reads TGTGCCAGCAGCCTAGGATTAGCCTCCTACAATGAGCAGTTCTTC. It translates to CASSLGLASYNEQFF.

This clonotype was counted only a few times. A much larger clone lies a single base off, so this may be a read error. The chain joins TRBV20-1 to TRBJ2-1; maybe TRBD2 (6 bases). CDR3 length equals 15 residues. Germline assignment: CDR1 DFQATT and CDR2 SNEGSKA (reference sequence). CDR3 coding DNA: TGCAGGGCTACTGGAGCTGGAGGGTCCTACAATGAGCAGTTCTTC. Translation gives CRATGAGGSYNEQFF.

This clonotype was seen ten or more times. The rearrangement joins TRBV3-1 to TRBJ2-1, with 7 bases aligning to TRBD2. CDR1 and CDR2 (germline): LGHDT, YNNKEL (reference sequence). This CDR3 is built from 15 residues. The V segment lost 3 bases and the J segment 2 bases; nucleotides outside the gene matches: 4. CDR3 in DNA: TGTGCCAGCAGCCAGTGGGACTACACCTACAATGAGCAGTTCTTC. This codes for CASSQWDYTYNEQFF.

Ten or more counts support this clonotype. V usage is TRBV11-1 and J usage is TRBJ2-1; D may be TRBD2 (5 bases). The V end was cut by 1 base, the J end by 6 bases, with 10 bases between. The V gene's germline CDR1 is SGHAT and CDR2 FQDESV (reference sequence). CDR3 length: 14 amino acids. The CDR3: CASSLGLASNEQFF. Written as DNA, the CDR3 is TGTGCCAGCAGCTTAGGTCTAGCCAGCAATGAGCAGTTCTTC.

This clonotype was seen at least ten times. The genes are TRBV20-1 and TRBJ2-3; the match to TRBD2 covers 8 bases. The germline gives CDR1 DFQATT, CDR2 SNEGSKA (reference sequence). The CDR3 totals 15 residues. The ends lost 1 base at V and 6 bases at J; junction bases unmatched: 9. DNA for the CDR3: TGCAGTGCTAGAGTTGGGAGCGGGAGTGGGGATACGCAGTATTTT. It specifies CSARVGSGSGDTQYF.

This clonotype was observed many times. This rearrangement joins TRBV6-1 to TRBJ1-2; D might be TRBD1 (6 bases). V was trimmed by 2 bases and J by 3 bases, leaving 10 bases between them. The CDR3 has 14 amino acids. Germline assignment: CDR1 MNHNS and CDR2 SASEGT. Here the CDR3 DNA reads TGTGCCAGCAGTGAAATGTACAGGGACTATGGCTACACCTTC. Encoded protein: CASSEMYRDYGYTF.

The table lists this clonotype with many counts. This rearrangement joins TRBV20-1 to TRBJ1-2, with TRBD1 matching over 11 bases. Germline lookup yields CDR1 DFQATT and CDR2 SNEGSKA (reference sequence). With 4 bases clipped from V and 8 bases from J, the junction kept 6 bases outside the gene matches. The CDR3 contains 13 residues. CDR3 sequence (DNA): TGCAGTGCTATCCAGGACAGGGGGCAAGGCTACACCTTC. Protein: CSAIQDRGQGYTF.

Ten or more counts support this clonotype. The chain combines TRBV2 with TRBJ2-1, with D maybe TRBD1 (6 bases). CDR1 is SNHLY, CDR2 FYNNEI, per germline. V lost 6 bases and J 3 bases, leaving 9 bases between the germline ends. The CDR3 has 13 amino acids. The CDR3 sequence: CASRDSHYNEQFF. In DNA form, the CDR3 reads TGTGCCAGCAGGGACAGCCACTACAATGAGCAGTTCTTC.

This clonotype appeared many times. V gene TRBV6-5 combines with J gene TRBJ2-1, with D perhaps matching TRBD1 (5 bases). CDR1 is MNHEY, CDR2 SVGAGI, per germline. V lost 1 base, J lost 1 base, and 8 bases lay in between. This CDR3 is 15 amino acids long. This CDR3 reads CASSYWRQSYNEQFF. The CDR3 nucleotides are TGTGCCAGCAGTTACTGGAGACAGTCCTACAATGAGCAGTTCTTC.

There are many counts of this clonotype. CDR3 loop: CAWTPKPGQGYEQYF. The CDR3 nucleotides read TGTGCCTGGACCCCGAAACCGGGACAGGGCTACGAGCAGTACTTC. The rearrangement uses TRBV30 and TRBJ2-7; 9 positions agree with TRBD1. Losses at the gene ends were 4 bases for V and 3 bases for J; bases not matched to a gene: 10. CDR1 and CDR2 from the germline V gene are GTSNPN and SVGIG (reference sequence). The CDR3 consists of 15 residues.

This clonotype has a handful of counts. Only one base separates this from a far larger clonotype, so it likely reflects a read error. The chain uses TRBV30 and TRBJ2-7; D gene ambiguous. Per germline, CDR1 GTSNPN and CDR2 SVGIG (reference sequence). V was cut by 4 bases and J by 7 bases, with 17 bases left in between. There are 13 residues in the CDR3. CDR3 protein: CAWTFGRSNEQYF. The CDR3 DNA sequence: TGTGCCTGGACCTTCGGACGGAGCAATGAGCAGTACTTC.

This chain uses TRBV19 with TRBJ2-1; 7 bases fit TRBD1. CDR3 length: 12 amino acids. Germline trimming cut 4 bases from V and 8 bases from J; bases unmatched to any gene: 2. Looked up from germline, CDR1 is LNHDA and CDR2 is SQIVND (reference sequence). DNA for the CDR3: TGTGCCAGTAGTAAAGGGGGCCATGAGCAGTTCTTC. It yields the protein CASSKGGHEQFF.

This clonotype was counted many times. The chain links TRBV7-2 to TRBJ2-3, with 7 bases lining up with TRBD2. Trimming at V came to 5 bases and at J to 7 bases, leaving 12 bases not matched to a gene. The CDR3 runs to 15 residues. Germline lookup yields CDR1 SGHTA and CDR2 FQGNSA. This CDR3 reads CASSTPRTRKNTQYF. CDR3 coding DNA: TGTGCCAGCAGCACCCCCCGGACTAGAAAGAATACGCAGTATTTT.

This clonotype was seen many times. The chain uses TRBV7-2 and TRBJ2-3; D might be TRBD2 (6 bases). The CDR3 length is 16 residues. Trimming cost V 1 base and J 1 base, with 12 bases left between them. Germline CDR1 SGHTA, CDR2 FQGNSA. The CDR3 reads CASSLVGREGTDTQYF. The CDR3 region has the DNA TGTGCCAGCAGCTTAGTGGGGCGGGAAGGCACAGATACGCAGTATTTT.

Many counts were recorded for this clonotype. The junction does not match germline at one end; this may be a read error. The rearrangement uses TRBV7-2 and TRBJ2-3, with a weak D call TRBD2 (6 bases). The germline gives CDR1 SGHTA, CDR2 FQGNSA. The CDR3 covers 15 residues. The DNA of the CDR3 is TGTGCCAGCAGCCTAGCGTGGAGGAGCACAGATACGCAGTATTTT. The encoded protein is CASSLAWRSTDTQYF.

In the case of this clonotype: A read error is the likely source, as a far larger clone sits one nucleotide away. The CDR3 region is CASSLMGGGEETQFF. Written as DNA, the CDR3 is TGTGCCAGCAGCTTAATGGGGGGGGGCGAAGAGACCCAGTTCTTC. J is TRBJ2-1 and V is TRBV7-2; tentatively, D is TRBD2 (7 bases). Trimming left V 2 bases short and J 13 bases short, with 21 bases between. This CDR3 is built from 15 residues. Germline assignment: CDR1 SGHTA and CDR2 FQGNSA.

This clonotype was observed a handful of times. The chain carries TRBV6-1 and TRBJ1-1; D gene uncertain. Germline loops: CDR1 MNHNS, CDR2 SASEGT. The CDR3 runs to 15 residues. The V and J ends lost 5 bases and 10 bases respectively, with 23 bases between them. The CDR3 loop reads CASSNGRYIGMGAFF. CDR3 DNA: TGTGCCAGCAGTAACGGCAGGTATATCGGAATGGGAGCTTTCTTT.

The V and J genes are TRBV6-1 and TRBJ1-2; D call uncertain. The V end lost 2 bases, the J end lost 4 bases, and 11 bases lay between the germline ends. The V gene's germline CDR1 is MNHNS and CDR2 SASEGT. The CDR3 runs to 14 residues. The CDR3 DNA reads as TGTGCCAGCAGTGAACTCATAGTGGGCTATGGCTACACCTTC. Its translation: CASSELIVGYGYTF.